The 32 T cell receptor beta chains in this list originate from one sample, sequenced in a study of T cell responses to AZD1222 COVID-19 vaccine. This table comes from immunoSEQ multiplex PCR, and its TCRdb copy is limited to in-frame clones, with some not included. The sample has about 120,000 clones, over 70% seen once. The sequences come from peripheral blood, collected on day 0 of AZD1222 vaccination. Receptors originate from an adult in good health.

The V and J genes are TRBV5-1 and TRBJ1-1; no firm D call. The CDR3 is 14 amino acids. V shed 2 bases and J shed 1 base, with 9 bases lying between them. Germline values: CDR1 SGHRS, CDR2 YFSETQ. CDR3 DNA sequence: TGCGCCAGCAGCTTTACGGCCACGAACACTGAAGCTTTCTTT. Encoded protein: CASSFTATNTEAFF.

This chain joins TRBV6-5 and TRBJ2-7; D may be TRBD1 or TRBD2 (6 bases each). This CDR3 is 16 amino acids long. CDR1 and CDR2 (germline): MNHEY, SVGAGI. V lost 0 bases to trimming and J lost 0 bases, with 12 bases between them. The CDR3 DNA reads TGTGCCAGCAGTTACTCGAGGGGGGAGAGCTCCTACGAGCAGTACTTC. It encodes CASSYSRGESSYEQYF.

The V gene is TRBV19, the J gene TRBJ1-1, with TRBD1 identical over 10 bases. The trim removed 7 bases at V and 8 bases at J, leaving 7 bases unmatched. The length of the CDR3 is 13 residues. Germline V gene sequence: CDR1 LNHDA, CDR2 SQIVND (reference sequence). CDR3 amino acids: CASTRQGAKEAFF. The CDR3 nucleotides are TGTGCCAGTACCAGACAGGGGGCTAAAGAAGCTTTCTTT.

The chain is built from TRBV30 and TRBJ2-7; maybe TRBD2 (5 bases). This CDR3 comprises 12 residues. Trimming took 0 bases from V and 4 from J, leaving 7 bases between them. The germline V gene encodes CDR1 GTSNPN and CDR2 SVGIG (reference sequence). The chain's CDR3 is CAWSVGGYEQYF. In DNA form, the CDR3 reads TGTGCCTGGAGTGTGGGCGGGTACGAGCAGTACTTC.

This rearrangement joins TRBV19 to TRBJ1-1; D gene uncertain. Between the trimmed V and J ends, which lost 8 bases and 0 bases, there was a span of 13 bases. Germline CDR1 is LNHDA and CDR2 is SQIVND (reference sequence). The CDR3 is 14 residues long. CDR3: CASAPDGMNTEAFF. In DNA form, the CDR3 reads TGTGCCAGTGCCCCTGATGGCATGAACACTGAAGCTTTCTTT.

This chain connects TRBV29-1 to TRBJ1-4; possibly TRBD1 for D (5 bases). CDR3 size: 12 residues. Germline CDR1 and CDR2: SQVTM and ANQGSEA. V was shortened by 7 bases and J by 3 bases, with 9 bases between the two germline ends. The DNA for the CDR3 is TGCAGCGCGGGGGAGGCTAATGAAAAACTGTTTTTT. This sequence encodes CSAGEANEKLFF.

This chain links TRBV27 with TRBJ2-7; D remains ambiguous. In germline, CDR1 is MNHEY, CDR2 SMNVEV (reference sequence). Between the trimmed V and J ends, which lost 6 bases and 4 bases, there was a span of 13 bases. The CDR3 runs 13 residues. CDR3 region: CASRLLSSYEQYF. The CDR3 DNA sequence: TGTGCCAGCAGGTTACTATCTTCGTACGAGCAGTACTTC.

The chain couples TRBV7-9 to TRBJ2-7; D may match TRBD1 or TRBD2 (5 bases each). The CDR3 is 12 residues long. The ends were cut back, 4 bases at V and 6 bases at J, with 10 bases in the middle. The V gene's germline CDR1 is SEHNR and CDR2 FQNEAQ (reference sequence). DNA of the CDR3: TGTGCCAGCAGCTGGCAGGGAGCCGAGCAGTACTTC. This codes for CASSWQGAEQYF.

The V call is TRBV11-3, the J call TRBJ2-3; possible D gene TRBD1, 6 bases. The V and J ends lost 5 bases and 4 bases respectively, with 19 bases between them. The CDR3 length is 16 residues. Germline assignment: CDR1 SGHNT and CDR2 YENEEA. CDR3 loop: CASSPIQGGEADTQYF. The CDR3 nucleotides read TGTGCCAGCAGCCCAATACAGGGTGGTGAGGCAGATACGCAGTATTTT.

The CDR3 is CASRRQGLGSYEQYF. CDR3 DNA sequence: TGTGCCAGCAGAAGACAGGGTTTGGGCTCCTACGAGCAGTACTTC. V gene TRBV5-4 combines with J gene TRBJ2-7; 7 bases map to TRBD1. Germline V lookup: CDR1 SGHNT, CDR2 YYREEE (reference sequence). V lost 5 bases and J lost 0; bases outside the gene matches: 8. This CDR3 is 15 amino acids long.

The rearrangement uses TRBV10-3 and TRBJ1-1; D perhaps matches TRBD1 (5 bases). The CDR3 is made up of 17 amino acids. Germline-derived CDR1 and CDR2 are ENHRY and SYGVKD. V was trimmed by 3 bases and J by 7 bases, leaving 24 bases between them. The CDR3 region is CAISEQPGLPGRSEAFF. The CDR3 region has the DNA TGTGCCATCAGTGAACAGCCGGGACTGCCTGGTAGGAGTGAAGCTTTCTTT.

This chain links TRBV6-1 with TRBJ1-2, with unresolved D. The CDR3 is made up of 15 amino acids. V was shortened by 0 bases and J by 4 bases, with 12 bases between the two germline ends. Germline CDR1 is MNHNS and CDR2 is SASEGT. In DNA form, the CDR3 reads TGTGCCAGCAGTGAAGCCGGCAGTCCCTCCTATGGCTACACCTTC. Its protein is CASSEAGSPSYGYTF.

The CDR3 protein is CASWEIGWNGYTF. CDR3 DNA: TGTGCCAGTTGGGAGATAGGGTGGAATGGCTACACCTTC. The chain joins TRBV6-5 to TRBJ1-2; D not resolved. Germline loops: CDR1 MNHEY, CDR2 SVGAGI. The germline V and J ends were trimmed by 9 bases and 6 bases, with 17 bases remaining between them. This CDR3 region has 13 residues.

The V and J genes are TRBV28 and TRBJ1-1; TRBD1 is a possible D gene (5 bases). This CDR3 spans 14 amino acids. Trimming took 5 bases from V and 0 from J, leaving 10 bases between them. Per the germline V gene, CDR1 is MDHEN and CDR2 is SYDVKM. The CDR3 DNA follows: TGTGCCAGCAGTCCCGGACACTTGAACACTGAAGCTTTCTTT. Amino acid sequence: CASSPGHLNTEAFF.

This chain uses TRBV7-9 with TRBJ1-6; no reliable D call. In germline, CDR1 is SEHNR, CDR2 FQNEAQ (reference sequence). The CDR3 has 13 residues. V lost 4 bases and J 8 bases, leaving 9 bases between the germline ends. The CDR3 bases are TGTGCCAGCAGCTCCGAAGGGTATTCACCCCTCCACTTT. Its translation is CASSSEGYSPLHF.

This CDR3 reads CASSLYGPVETQYF. For the CDR3, the DNA is TGTGCCAGCAGTTTATATGGCCCGGTTGAGACCCAGTACTTC. The chain carries TRBV27 and TRBJ2-5; no clear D gene. There are 14 residues in the CDR3. Germline loops: CDR1 MNHEY, CDR2 SMNVEV (reference sequence). V was pared by 1 base and J by 5 bases, with 11 bases between.

This chain uses TRBV7-9 with TRBJ2-1; D might be TRBD1 (6 bases). The germline V gene encodes CDR1 SEHNR and CDR2 FQNEAQ (reference sequence). The CDR3 is 12 residues long. V was cut by 3 bases and J by 15 bases, with 15 bases left in between. The CDR3 region is CASSFGQGLTFF. The CDR3 DNA reads as TGTGCCAGCAGCTTCGGTCAGGGGCTTACGTTCTTC.

The gene calls are TRBV2 and TRBJ1-4, with D perhaps TRBD1 (6 bases). Germline V CDR1 and CDR2: SNHLY, FYNNEI. V was pared by 2 bases and J by 8 bases, with 15 bases between. The CDR3 sequence is 15 residues long. In nucleotides, the CDR3 is TGTGCCAGCAGTGAATTATCAGGGGTTGGCGAAAAACTGTTTTTT. It is translated as CASSELSGVGEKLFF.

V usage is TRBV10-3 and J usage is TRBJ2-5; 10 nucleotides align to TRBD2. This CDR3 comprises 13 residues. The J segment lost 4 bases and the V segment lost 10 bases, leaving 6 bases of the junction unmatched. Germline V gene lookup returns CDR1 ENHRY and CDR2 SYGVKD. The CDR3 nucleotides are TGTGCCACCGGCCGACTAGCGGGAGAGACCCAGTACTTC. This encodes CATGRLAGETQYF.

The chain recombines TRBV6-5 with TRBJ1-2, with a weak D call TRBD1 (5 bases). The V gene lost 4 bases and the J gene lost 6 bases, with 18 bases spanning the gap. The CDR3 totals 15 residues. The germline gives CDR1 MNHEY, CDR2 SVGAGI. CDR3 in amino acids: CASSFHRQPPDGYTF. DNA for the CDR3: TGTGCCAGCAGTTTCCATCGACAGCCCCCCGATGGCTACACCTTC.

This chain uses TRBV6-1 with TRBJ2-1; no clear D gene. The V gene's germline CDR1 is MNHNS and CDR2 SASEGT. CDR3 size: 15 residues. V was cut by 1 base and J by 1 base, with 8 bases left in between. CDR3 in DNA: TGTGCCAGCAGTGAAGTGCTAAGTTCCTACAATGAGCAGTTCTTC. Amino acids: CASSEVLSSYNEQFF.

The chain joins TRBV5-6 to TRBJ2-5, with 9 nucleotides matching TRBD1. After removal of 4 bases from V and 3 bases from J, the junction contained 10 bases not matched to a gene. The CDR3 is made up of 16 amino acids. Germline V gives CDR1 SGHDT, CDR2 YYEEEE. The chain's CDR3 is CASSNTGQGIKETQYF. Here the CDR3 DNA reads TGTGCCAGCAGCAACACCGGACAGGGGATAAAAGAGACCCAGTACTTC.

The gene calls are TRBV13 and TRBJ2-3; D is possibly TRBD1 or TRBD2 (6 bases each). Trimming shortened V by 5 bases and J by 6 bases, and 21 bases separated the two germline ends. Germline V gene lookup returns CDR1 PRHDT and CDR2 FYEKMQ (reference sequence). The CDR3 contains 16 residues. CDR3 protein: CASSVRSGRDIDTQYF. The CDR3 DNA reads as TGTGCCAGCAGCGTAAGGTCAGGGCGGGACATCGATACGCAGTATTTT.

This clone was recorded once. The V call is TRBV18, the J call TRBJ2-3; possible D gene TRBD2, 7 bases. CDR1 is KGHSH, CDR2 LQKENI, per germline. This CDR3 is built from 17 residues. V was cut by 6 bases and J by 2 bases, with 21 bases left in between. The CDR3 here is CASSQWGGPSPTDTQYF. For the CDR3, the DNA is TGTGCCAGCTCCCAATGGGGGGGGCCTAGCCCCACAGATACGCAGTATTTT. Combining the CDR3 with reference TRBV18 and TRBJ2-3 gives the whole variable domain NAGVMQNPRHLVRRRGQEARLRCSPMKGHSHVYWYRQLPEEGLKFMVYLQKENIIDESGMPKERFSAEFPKEGPSILRIQQVVRGDSAAYFCASSQWGGPSPTDTQYFGPGTRLTVL.

The V and J genes are TRBV28 and TRBJ2-2; no firm D call. CDR3 length: 12 residues. From germline, CDR1 is MDHEN and CDR2 SYDVKM. The V and J ends lost 7 bases and 7 bases respectively, with 10 bases between them. The DNA of the CDR3 is TGTGCCAGCACCTCATGGAGCGGGGAGCTGTTTTTT. This gives the protein CASTSWSGELFF.

This chain joins TRBV4-3 and TRBJ1-2; D is unclear. The CDR3 runs 14 residues. CDR1 is LGHNA, CDR2 YSLEER, per germline. V lost 0 bases to trimming and J lost 4 bases, with 9 bases between them. The chain's CDR3 is CASSQDNGGYGYTF. The CDR3 DNA follows: TGCGCCAGCAGCCAAGATAACGGAGGCTATGGCTACACCTTC.

The gene calls are TRBV11-3 and TRBJ2-2, with TRBD2 matching over 7 bases. The CDR3 contains 17 residues. The germline V gene has CDR1 SGHNT and CDR2 YENEEA. The trim removed 1 base at V and 0 bases at J, leaving 5 bases unmatched. This chain's CDR3 is CASSLGVGGTNTGELFF. Here the CDR3 DNA reads TGTGCCAGCAGCTTAGGTGTCGGGGGGACGAACACCGGGGAGCTGTTTTTT. Filled out from reference TRBV11-3 and TRBJ2-2, the complete variable domain reads EAGVVQSPRYKIIEKKQPVAFWCNPISGHNTLYWYLQNLGQGPELLIRYENEEAVDDSQLPKDRFSAERLKGVDSTLKIQPAELGDSAVYLCASSLGVGGTNTGELFFGEGSRLTVL.

The gene calls are TRBV6-5 and TRBJ1-5; tentatively, D is TRBD1 (6 bases). V was cut by 4 bases and J by 3 bases, with 10 bases left in between. CDR1 and CDR2 (germline): MNHEY, SVGAGI. This CDR3 has 14 amino acids. The CDR3 coding sequence is TGTGCCAGCAGTTTACCGGGACACAATCAGCCCCAGCATTTT. Amino acid sequence: CASSLPGHNQPQHF.

The rearrangement links TRBV6-5 to TRBJ1-4, with D unclear. Germline V CDR1 and CDR2: MNHEY, SVGAGI. Trimming pared 6 bases from V and 2 bases from J, leaving 10 bases between. The CDR3 sequence is 14 residues long. The CDR3 DNA sequence: TGTGCCAGCAGCCTATATGGTACTAATGAAAAACTGTTTTTT. Translation: CASSLYGTNEKLFF.

The V and J genes are TRBV6-5 and TRBJ2-1; the match to TRBD1 covers 7 bases. J lost 10 bases, V lost 7 bases, and 13 bases had no gene match. There are 14 residues in the CDR3. CDR1 and CDR2 from the germline V gene are MNHEY and SVGAGI. CDR3 nucleotide sequence: TGTGCCAGCATCCTCGGGACAGCTCTACGGGAGCAGTTCTTC. It is translated as CASILGTALREQFF.

This chain links TRBV19 with TRBJ1-5; D call uncertain. CDR3 length: 14 residues. Per germline, CDR1 LNHDA and CDR2 SQIVND (reference sequence). Trimming took 5 bases from V and 4 from J, leaving 12 bases between them. CDR3 protein: CASSVRTGNQPQHF. In nucleotides, the CDR3 is TGTGCCAGTAGTGTGAGAACGGGGAATCAGCCCCAGCATTTT.

This sequence joins TRBV18 and TRBJ2-4, with D perhaps TRBD1 (6 bases). CDR3 size: 15 residues. Trimming shortened V by 6 bases and J by 1 base, and 13 bases separated the two germline ends. Germline V gene lookup returns CDR1 KGHSH and CDR2 LQKENI. The CDR3 reads CASSRSDRAKNIQYF. The CDR3 DNA reads as TGTGCCAGCTCCCGCTCCGACAGGGCCAAAAACATTCAGTACTTC.